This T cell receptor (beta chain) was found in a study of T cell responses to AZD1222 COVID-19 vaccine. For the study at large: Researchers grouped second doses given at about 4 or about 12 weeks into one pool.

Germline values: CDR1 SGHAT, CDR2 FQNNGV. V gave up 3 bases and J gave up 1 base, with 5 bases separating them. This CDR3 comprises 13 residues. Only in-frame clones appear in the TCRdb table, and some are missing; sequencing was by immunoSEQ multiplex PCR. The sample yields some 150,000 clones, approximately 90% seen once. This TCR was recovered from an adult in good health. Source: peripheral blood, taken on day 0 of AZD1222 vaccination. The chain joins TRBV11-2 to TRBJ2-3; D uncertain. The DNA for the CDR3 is TGTGCCAGCAGCTTTTTCCGCACAGATACGCAGTATTTT. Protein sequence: CASSFFRTDTQYF.